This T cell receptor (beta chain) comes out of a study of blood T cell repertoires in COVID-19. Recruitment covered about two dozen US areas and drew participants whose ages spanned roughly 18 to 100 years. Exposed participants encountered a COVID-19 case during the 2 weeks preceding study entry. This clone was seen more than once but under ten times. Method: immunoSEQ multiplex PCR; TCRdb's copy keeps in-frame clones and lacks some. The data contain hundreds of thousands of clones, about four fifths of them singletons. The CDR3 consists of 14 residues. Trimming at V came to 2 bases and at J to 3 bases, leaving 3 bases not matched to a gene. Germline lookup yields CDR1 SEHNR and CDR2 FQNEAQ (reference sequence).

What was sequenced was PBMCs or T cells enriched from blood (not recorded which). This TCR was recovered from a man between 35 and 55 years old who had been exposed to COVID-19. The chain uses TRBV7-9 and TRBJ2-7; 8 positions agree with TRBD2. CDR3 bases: TGTGCCAGCAGCTTAAGCGGGGGACTCTACGAGCAGTACTTC. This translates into CASSLSGGLYEQYF.